A single sample is the source of the 29 T cell receptor beta chains below, sequenced in a study of blood T cell repertoires in COVID-19 (TCRdb year 2020). Library creation used the immunoSEQ multiplex PCR assay. This is the immuneACCESS table as TCRdb keeps it, with only in-frame sequences that have V and J called. A part of the clones is gone; compared with another copy, unresolved V genes explain less than half, and the rest is unexplained. The sample table shows roughly 130,000 clones, and around 87% are seen once. The ten largest make up 3% to 4.5% of the sample. Sequenced material: peripheral blood. These receptors came from a woman aged 60-75 years with acute or convalescent COVID-19.

The chain carries TRBV18 and TRBJ1-1; unclear D gene. The germline CDR1 and CDR2 sequences are KGHSH and LQKENI. The CDR3 length is 11 residues. Trimming stripped 6 bases from V and 5 bases from J, with 7 bases between. The CDR3 here is CASSRETEAFF. The CDR3 bases are TGTGCCAGCTCCCGGGAAACTGAAGCTTTCTTT.

The CDR3 nucleotides are TGTGCCAGCAGCAACCGTGGCTACACCTTC. Translated: CASSNRGYTF. The chain recombines TRBV21-1 with TRBJ1-2. TRBV21-1 is a pseudogene. The CDR3 is made up of 10 amino acids.

The V and J genes are TRBV6-2 or TRBV6-3 and TRBJ1-1; TRBD1 might be the D (5 bases). This CDR3 has 18 residues. Germline V gives CDR1 MNHEY, CDR2 SVGEGT. The V gene lost 1 base and the J gene lost 4 bases, with 22 bases spanning the gap. Here the CDR3 reads CASSYFSSGAGLGTEAFF. The CDR3 DNA sequence: TGTGCCAGCAGTTACTTCTCCTCTGGGGCAGGGTTGGGCACTGAAGCTTTCTTT.

The J gene is TRBJ1-4, the V gene TRBV6-5; possibly TRBD1 for D (5 bases). V was shortened by 6 bases and J by 5 bases, with 13 bases between the two germline ends. Per the germline V gene, CDR1 is MNHEY and CDR2 is SVGAGI. The CDR3 covers 14 residues. CDR3 sequence (DNA): TGTGCCAGCAGAATGACAGCACTAAATGAAAAACTGTTTTTT. Translated, it gives CASRMTALNEKLFF.

This clone was detected only once. The chain has TRBV12-3 or TRBV12-4 and TRBJ1-5; perhaps TRBD1 as D (5 bases). With 3 bases removed from V and 9 bases from J, the gap between germline ends came to 12 bases. This CDR3 contains 13 residues. CDR3 coding DNA: TGTGCCAGCAGTTTTAGGGGCCTTGGGCCCCAGCATTTT. It specifies CASSFRGLGPQHF.

The chain has TRBV18 and TRBJ1-5; 10 bases match TRBD1. CDR3 length equals 18 residues. Germline V CDR1 and CDR2: KGHSH, LQKENI. Trimming removed 1 base from V and 2 bases from J; junction bases left unmatched: 8. CDR3 sequence reads: CASSPQPGTGEGNQPQHF. For the CDR3, the DNA is TGTGCCAGCTCACCACAACCCGGGACAGGGGAGGGCAATCAGCCCCAGCATTTT.

The V and J genes are TRBV27 and TRBJ1-3; 8 nucleotides line up with TRBD1. The CDR3 is made up of 13 amino acids. V lost 5 bases to trimming and J lost 4 bases; unmatched junction nucleotides: 1. CDR1 MNHEY and CDR2 SMNVEV come from the germline V gene (reference sequence). For the CDR3, the DNA is TGTGCCAGCAGTGGGGACAGGGGAAACACCATATATTTT. Protein product: CASSGDRGNTIYF.

The chain is built from TRBV28 and TRBJ1-1, with D possibly TRBD1 on 6 matching bases. Trimming cost V 10 bases and J 0 bases, with 15 bases left between them. Germline V gene data show CDR1 as MDHEN and CDR2 as SYDVKM. This CDR3 spans 14 amino acids. CDR3 in DNA: TGTGCCACCATACAGGGCCTCTTGAACACTGAAGCTTTCTTT. Its translation: CATIQGLLNTEAFF. Full variable domain (remainder filled in from reference TRBV28 and TRBJ1-1): DVKVTQSSRYLVKRTGEKVFLECVQDMDHENMFWYRQDPGLGLRLIYFSYDVKMKEKGDIPEGYSVSREKKERFSLILESASTNQTSMYLCATIQGLLNTEAFFGQGTRLTVV.

J is TRBJ2-5 and V is TRBV5-1; possible D gene TRBD1, 5 bases. The CDR3 is 14 residues long. CDR1 is SGHRS and CDR2 is YFSETQ in the germline V gene. V was trimmed by 4 bases and J by 4 bases, leaving 14 bases between them. This CDR3 is CASSGGQGRETQYF. For the CDR3, the DNA is TGCGCCAGCAGCGGTGGGCAGGGAAGAGAGACCCAGTACTTC.

This clone occurred once. V usage is TRBV5-1 and J usage is TRBJ1-1; D may be TRBD1 (5 bases). CDR1 and CDR2 from the germline V gene are SGHRS and YFSETQ. This CDR3 contains 15 residues. V shed 6 bases and J shed 1 base, with 16 bases lying between them. CDR3 coding DNA: TGCGCCAGCAAGGGACGGGACTCCTGGAACACTGAAGCTTTCTTT. It codes for CASKGRDSWNTEAFF.

The gene calls are TRBV18 and TRBJ2-3; 8 positions agree with TRBD2. Germline assignment: CDR1 KGHSH and CDR2 LQKENI. The junction had 4 bases not matched to a gene; V was cut back by 1 base and J by 4 bases. This CDR3 has 15 amino acids. The chain's CDR3 is CASSPLTSDADTQYF. The CDR3 region has the DNA TGTGCCAGCTCACCACTGACTAGCGACGCAGATACGCAGTATTTT.

The rearrangement uses TRBV11-2 and TRBJ1-3; TRBD1 might be the D (6 bases). V lost 4 bases to trimming and J lost 10 bases, with 14 bases between them. The CDR3 is made up of 13 amino acids. The germline CDR1 and CDR2 sequences are SGHAT and FQNNGV. The DNA of the CDR3 is TGTGCCAGCAGCTCCAGCAGGGGTAGAACCATATATTTT. Amino acid sequence: CASSSSRGRTIYF.

This clone came up a few times. The rearrangement links TRBV2 to TRBJ2-7; a possible D gene is TRBD1 (5 bases). Per the germline V gene, CDR1 is SNHLY and CDR2 is FYNNEI. V lost 10 bases and J lost 6, with 19 bases in between. CDR3 length: 13 amino acids. The chain's CDR3 is CAISHRGSGEQYV. CDR3 sequence (DNA): TGTGCCATTTCCCATAGGGGATCCGGCGAGCAGTACGTC.

The chain links TRBV6-5 to TRBJ1-5; maybe TRBD1 (5 bases). V was pared by 5 bases and J by 3 bases, with 14 bases between. In germline, CDR1 is MNHEY, CDR2 SVGAGI. CDR3 length equals 15 residues. The CDR3 here is CASSTDTGNNQPQHF. CDR3 in DNA: TGTGCCAGCAGTACCGACACAGGAAACAATCAGCCCCAGCATTTT.

The V and J genes are TRBV11-3 and TRBJ1-1; D gene unclear. CDR3 length: 12 amino acids. The ends were cut back, 1 base at V and 7 bases at J, with 7 bases in the middle. The V gene's germline CDR1 is SGHNT and CDR2 YENEEA. DNA of the CDR3: TGTGCCAGCAGCTTAGGGTCAGGTGAAGCTTTCTTT. Its translation is CASSLGSGEAFF.

The chain carries TRBV6-5 and TRBJ2-1; D is unresolved. V lost 6 bases and J lost 7, with 10 bases in between. The CDR3 spans 12 residues. CDR1 and CDR2 (germline): MNHEY, SVGAGI. In DNA, the CDR3 is TGTGCCAGCAGGTCCAGTATAAATGAGCAGTTCTTC. This translates into CASRSSINEQFF.

This rearrangement joins TRBV5-1 to TRBJ2-1, with 13 bases matching TRBD2. CDR3 length: 15 amino acids. Germline V CDR1 and CDR2: SGHRS, YFSETQ. The V segment lost 0 bases and the J segment 9 bases; nucleotides outside the gene matches: 3. The CDR3 spells CASSLGTSGRTEQFF. The CDR3 DNA reads as TGCGCCAGCAGCTTGGGGACTAGCGGGAGAACTGAGCAGTTCTTC.

The chain employs TRBV30 and TRBJ1-5, with D unclear. V lost 8 bases and J lost 5, with 10 bases in between. This CDR3 has 11 residues. Germline-derived CDR1 and CDR2 are GTSNPN and SVGIG (reference sequence). CDR3 loop: CARTGDQPQHF. As DNA, the CDR3 is TGTGCCCGGACGGGAGATCAGCCCCAGCATTTT.

The genes are TRBV10-1 and TRBJ2-1, with 11 bases that match TRBD2. CDR1 and CDR2 from the germline V gene are WNHNN and SYGVQD (reference sequence). The CDR3 sequence is 17 residues long. Trimming took 5 bases from V and 4 from J; bases not matched to a gene: 10. The chain's CDR3 is CASSSHLGLAGYNEQFF. For the CDR3, the DNA is TGCGCCAGCAGTTCTCATCTCGGACTAGCGGGTTACAATGAGCAGTTCTTC.

J is TRBJ2-2 and V is TRBV3-1 (or the pseudogene TRBV3-2); possibly TRBD2 for D (6 bases). Per germline, CDR1 LGHDT and CDR2 YNNKEL (reference sequence). The ends were cut back, 0 bases at V and 4 bases at J, with 9 bases in the middle. The length of the CDR3 is 15 residues. DNA for the CDR3: TGTGCCAGCAGCCAAGAAGGGCGGGGCACCGGGGAGCTGTTTTTT. This gives the protein CASSQEGRGTGELFF.

The chain recombines TRBV19 with TRBJ2-5; TRBD2 agrees at 13 bases. Trimming at V came to 0 bases and at J to 6 bases, leaving 13 bases not matched to a gene. The germline V gene has CDR1 LNHDA and CDR2 SQIVND (reference sequence). The CDR3 has 19 residues. In DNA, the CDR3 is TGTGCCAGTAGTATAGATCTCTTTTTTGGGACTAGCGGGACCAAGACCCAGTACTTC. This translates into CASSIDLFFGTSGTKTQYF. The variable domain in full, completed from reference TRBV19 and TRBJ2-5, reads DGGITQSPKYLFRKEGQNVTLSCEQNLNHDAMYWYRQDPGQGLRLIYYSQIVNDFQKGDIAEGYSVSREKKESFPLTVTSAQKNPTAFYLCASSIDLFFGTSGTKTQYFGPGTRLLVL.

The J gene is TRBJ2-5, the V gene TRBV18; TRBD1 matches at 7 bases. CDR3 length: 14 residues. Germline V lookup: CDR1 KGHSH, CDR2 LQKENI. V shed 4 bases and J 1 base; nucleotides not matched to a gene: 3. CDR3 nucleotides: TGTGCCAGCTCACAAGGGACAGTCCAAGAGACCCAGTACTTC. Translated: CASSQGTVQETQYF.

The V and J genes are TRBV9 and TRBJ2-3; no firm D call. The CDR3 is 13 residues long. The germline V gene has CDR1 SGDLS and CDR2 YYNGEE. Trimming cost V 0 bases and J 4 bases, with 6 bases left between them. The CDR3 DNA reads as TGTGCCAGCAGCGTAGTAATTTCAGATACGCAGTATTTT. This codes for CASSVVISDTQYF.

This chain uses TRBV7-9 with TRBJ2-4, with D possibly being TRBD2 (5 bases). The CDR3 extends over 13 amino acids. Trimming left V 3 bases short and J 7 bases short, with 10 bases between. Germline V CDR1 and CDR2: SEHNR, FQNEAQ (reference sequence). The CDR3 bases are TGTGCCAGCAGCTTCTCTGGGGAGAACATTCAGTACTTC. Translation gives CASSFSGENIQYF. Full variable domain (outside the CDR3, taken from reference TRBV7-9 and TRBJ2-4): DTGVSQNPRHKITKRGQNVTFRCDPISEHNRLYWYRQTLGQGPEFLTYFQNEAQLEKSRLLSDRFSAERPKGSFSTLEIQRTEQGDSAMYLCASSFSGENIQYFGAGTRLSVL.

The chain links TRBV7-6 to TRBJ1-4, with 9 bases identical to TRBD1. The CDR3 consists of 15 residues. After removal of 5 bases from V and 7 bases from J, the junction contained 8 bases not matched to a gene. Looked up from germline, CDR1 is SGHVS and CDR2 is FNYEAQ. Written as DNA, the CDR3 is TGTGCCAGCAGCCAACAGGGGGCACTACGTGAAAAACTGTTTTTT. It codes for CASSQQGALREKLFF.

Here the CDR3 DNA reads TGTGCCAGCAGTGAAAGACAACGGGGCTACACCTTC. This translates into CASSERQRGYTF. This sequence joins TRBV2 and TRBJ1-2; D unresolved. Trimming took 2 bases from V and 8 from J, leaving 9 bases between them. CDR3 size: 12 residues. Looked up from germline, CDR1 is SNHLY and CDR2 is FYNNEI.

The V and J genes are TRBV2 and TRBJ2-3; D unclear. V was trimmed by 2 bases and J by 0 bases, leaving 9 bases between them. The CDR3 is 15 amino acids. Germline values: CDR1 SNHLY, CDR2 FYNNEI. The CDR3 sequence is CASSERWASTDTQYF. The CDR3 coding sequence is TGTGCCAGCAGTGAAAGGTGGGCTAGCACAGATACGCAGTATTTT.

The J gene is TRBJ2-5, the V gene TRBV2, with D perhaps TRBD1 (6 bases). CDR3 size: 14 residues. CDR1 is SNHLY, CDR2 FYNNEI, per germline. Trimming shortened V by 7 bases and J by 5 bases, and 17 bases separated the two germline ends. This chain's CDR3 is CASTKDSPSETQYF. CDR3 in DNA: TGTGCCAGCACAAAGGACAGCCCCTCGGAGACCCAGTACTTC. Using reference TRBV2 and TRBJ2-5 for the parts outside the CDR3, the full variable domain is EPEVTQTPSHQVTQMGQEVILRCVPISNHLYFYWYRQILGQKVEFLVSFYNNEISEKSEIFDDQFSVERPDGSNFTLKIRSTKLEDSAMYFCASTKDSPSETQYFGPGTRLLVL.

V is TRBV28 and J is TRBJ1-2, with 9 bases aligning to TRBD1. Losses at the gene ends were 4 bases for V and 7 bases for J; bases not matched to a gene: 13. The CDR3 length is 16 residues. The germline V gene has CDR1 MDHEN and CDR2 SYDVKM. DNA for the CDR3: TGTGCCAGCAGTTCATCAACCGGGACAGGGCCCCTTGGCTACACCTTC. It specifies CASSSSTGTGPLGYTF.